This passage covers 15 T cell receptor beta chains from one sample sequenced in a study of siplizumab effects on memory and regulatory T cells. TCRdb keeps only in-frame clones here, not all; method: immunoSEQ multiplex PCR. In the table there are about 100,000 clones, 80% to 95% of which are singletons. Sequenced material: non-Treg CD4+ T cells sorted from blood. These receptors came from a human donor in good health.

CDR3 loop: CASSPGGRETQYF. The CDR3 DNA reads TGTGCCAGCAGCCCCGGGGGAAGGGAGACCCAGTACTTC. The chain couples TRBV5-4 to TRBJ2-5, with D possibly being TRBD2 (6 bases). CDR3 length: 13 amino acids. The germline V gene encodes CDR1 SGHNT and CDR2 YYREEE (reference sequence). The ends were cut back, 4 bases at V and 5 bases at J, with 12 bases in the middle.

This sequence joins TRBV5-5 and TRBJ1-2, with D unresolved. CDR1 and CDR2 from the germline V gene are SGHKS and YYEKEE (reference sequence). Trimming shortened V by 0 bases and J by 4 bases, and 13 bases separated the two germline ends. There are 15 residues in the CDR3. The CDR3: CASSLVAFEAYGYTF. CDR3 coding DNA: TGTGCCAGCAGCTTGGTCGCCTTTGAGGCCTATGGCTACACCTTC.

This clone showed up just once. This chain joins TRBV27 and TRBJ2-3; D is uncertain. V was clipped by 2 bases and J by 4 bases, with 7 bases between them. This CDR3 has 13 residues. Per germline, CDR1 MNHEY and CDR2 SMNVEV (reference sequence). In DNA form, the CDR3 reads TGTGCCAGCAGTTTACAGCTGCCAGATACGCAGTATTTT. This codes for CASSLQLPDTQYF.

The CDR3 loop is CASGLVPFVRTSGGGTYEQYF. The CDR3 DNA sequence: TGTGCTAGTGGTTTGGTACCTTTTGTCCGGACTAGCGGAGGAGGGACCTACGAGCAGTACTTC. The chain uses TRBV12-5 and TRBJ2-7, with TRBD2 identical over 10 bases. This CDR3 has 21 residues. The trim removed 0 bases at V and 2 bases at J, leaving 19 bases unmatched. Germline CDR1 reads LGHNT; CDR2 reads FRNRAP.

The V and J genes are TRBV5-1 and TRBJ2-3; 8 bases line up with TRBD2. Germline V gene lookup returns CDR1 SGHRS and CDR2 YFSETQ. The CDR3 extends over 17 amino acids. Trimming at V came to 1 base and at J to 3 bases, leaving 10 bases not matched to a gene. The CDR3 loop is CASSLKLGRAGTDTQYF. CDR3 nucleotide sequence: TGCGCCAGCAGCTTGAAGCTCGGGAGGGCGGGTACAGATACGCAGTATTTT. Variable domain in full (rest from reference TRBV5-1 and TRBJ2-3): KAGVTQTPRYLIKTRGQQVTLSCSPISGHRSVSWYQQTPGQGLQFLFEYFSETQRNKGNFPGRFSGRQFSNSRSEMNVSTLELGDSALYLCASSLKLGRAGTDTQYFGPGTRLTVL.

V is TRBV7-8 and J is TRBJ2-7; 8 bases match TRBD1. Trimming at V came to 0 bases and at J to 2 bases, leaving 3 bases not matched to a gene. This CDR3 comprises 15 residues. Germline CDR1 and CDR2: SGHVS and FQNEAQ. In DNA, the CDR3 is TGTGCCAGCAGCTTAGCGGCAGGGGGCGCCTACGAGCAGTACTTC. Amino acids: CASSLAAGGAYEQYF.

This rearrangement joins TRBV28 to TRBJ2-7; tentatively, D is TRBD1 (6 bases). Between the trimmed V and J ends, which lost 1 base and 2 bases, there was a span of 9 bases. In germline, CDR1 is MDHEN, CDR2 SYDVKM. CDR3 length: 14 residues. CDR3 bases: TGTGCCAGCAGTTTATCAGGGGCCGCCTACGAGCAGTACTTC. It yields the protein CASSLSGAAYEQYF.

The chain is built from TRBV5-5 and TRBJ2-1; no definite D call. The CDR3 runs to 15 residues. V was trimmed by 3 bases and J by 0 bases, leaving 10 bases between them. Germline values: CDR1 SGHKS, CDR2 YYEKEE (reference sequence). CDR3 nucleotides: TGTGCCAGCAGCTCCTTAGAACACTCCTACAATGAGCAGTTCTTC. Translation: CASSSLEHSYNEQFF.

The CDR3 bases are TGCGCCAGCAGCTTGGAGACGGGCTTTCCGACGCAGTATTTT. This encodes CASSLETGFPTQYF. V is TRBV5-1 and J is TRBJ2-3; D not certain. The CDR3 runs to 14 residues. Trimming removed 0 bases at V and 9 bases at J, with 14 bases between. CDR1 SGHRS and CDR2 YFSETQ come from the germline V gene.

The V gene is TRBV5-1, the J gene TRBJ2-7, with D tentatively TRBD2 (5 bases). CDR1 and CDR2 from the germline V gene are SGHRS and YFSETQ. This CDR3 region has 16 residues. V lost 4 bases and J lost 5, with 22 bases in between. The CDR3 DNA is TGCGCCAGCAGCCGCCCCGGCGGTGGCGGGCGGAACGAGCAGTACTTC. Amino acid sequence: CASSRPGGGGRNEQYF.

J is TRBJ2-1 and V is TRBV6-4; TRBD1 aligns across 9 bases. Germline CDR1 reads MRHNA; CDR2 reads SNTAGT. The CDR3 runs 15 residues. Trimming removed 5 bases from V and 6 bases from J; junction bases left unmatched: 8. CDR3 region: CASSSPDRGINEQFF. The CDR3 DNA is TGTGCCAGCAGTTCTCCGGACAGGGGTATCAATGAGCAGTTCTTC.

The gene calls are TRBV21-1 and TRBJ2-2; TRBD2, the table's D call, lacks a check against the DNA. TRBV21-1 is listed as a pseudogene. The CDR3 sequence is 16 residues long. This CDR3 is CASTFGLAGNTGELFF. The CDR3 DNA reads TGTGCCAGCACCTTTGGACTAGCGGGAAACACCGGGGAGCTGTTTTTT.

The chain joins TRBV28 to TRBJ2-6; unclear D gene. In germline, CDR1 is MDHEN, CDR2 SYDVKM. This CDR3 contains 15 residues. The V and J ends lost 3 bases and 2 bases respectively, with 8 bases between them. The chain's CDR3 is CASSFGGPGANVLTF. The CDR3, as DNA: TGTGCCAGCAGTTTCGGTGGTCCTGGGGCCAACGTCCTGACTTTC.

The chain employs TRBV12-5 and TRBJ2-7; 11 nucleotides match TRBD2. This CDR3 has 16 residues. Germline CDR1 and CDR2: LGHNT and FRNRAP. Trimming removed 6 bases from V and 1 base from J; junction bases left unmatched: 8. CDR3 in DNA: TGTGCTAGTGGACCAACTAGCGGGAGTCTGTCCTACGAGCAGTACTTC. Its translation is CASGPTSGSLSYEQYF.

CDR3 coding DNA: TGTGCCAGTATTAGCCAGGGAAAGAAGTCTGGTTCTGGGGCCAACGTCCTGACTTTC. Translating it yields CASISQGKKSGSGANVLTF. This chain uses TRBV19 with TRBJ2-6, with a tentative D call TRBD1 (5 bases). V shed 7 bases and J shed 1 base, with 23 bases lying between them. This CDR3 is built from 19 residues. Germline V gene lookup returns CDR1 LNHDA and CDR2 SQIVND (reference sequence).